This TCR beta chain emerged from a study of T cell responses to AZD1222 COVID-19 vaccine. Whole-study findings and limits: There were vaccine-associated CD4 TCRs across spike, dominant at 160-218 and 743-854. Clonal diversity was possibly underestimated; the donors were predominantly white British and more often female. Variant regions that are unmutated are reportedly the target of nearly half of spike-specific TCRs. At study baseline, merely several AZD1222 recipients were seropositive.

V dropped 0 bases and J dropped 3 bases, with 11 bases sitting between them. Germline V gives CDR1 MGHDK, CDR2 SYGVNS. The CDR3 length is 15 residues. Libraries were prepared by immunoSEQ multiplex PCR; TCRdb keeps only in-frame clonotypes and omits some of them. The data contain about 150,000 clones, roughly nine tenths of them singletons. Remarks on this clone: Antigen unknown.

Sample: peripheral blood, taken 28 days after the second AZD1222 dose. The rearrangement links TRBV25-1 to TRBJ1-2, with a tentative D call TRBD1 (6 bases). The source is an adult who received the AZD1222 COVID-19 vaccine. This chain's CDR3 is CASSEYGGPDYGYTF. The CDR3, as DNA: TGTGCCAGCAGTGAATATGGGGGGCCTGACTATGGCTACACCTTC.